A single sample gave rise to the 20 T cell receptor beta chains below, sequenced in a study of neoadjuvant anti-PD-1 for oral cavity cancer. Here immunoSEQ multiplex PCR was the method, and the copy in TCRdb shows in-frame clones only, minus some. The sample holds around 15,000 clones, roughly 70% seen once. The sample here was PBMCs, taken before nivolumab (anti-PD-1) treatment. The receptor source for this set is a person aged 35-79 years with oral cavity squamous cell carcinoma.

A single count supports this clone. CDR3 sequence reads: CAISESQGAYTEAFF. CDR3 bases: TGTGCCATCAGTGAGTCCCAGGGGGCCTACACTGAAGCTTTCTTT. The rearrangement uses TRBV10-3 and TRBJ1-1, with 8 bases fitting TRBD1. Germline lookup yields CDR1 ENHRY and CDR2 SYGVKD. V shed 0 bases, J shed 3 bases, and the junction held 3 bases outside the gene matches. The length of the CDR3 is 15 residues.

The chain links TRBV7-3 to TRBJ2-5, with D perhaps TRBD1 or TRBD2 (5 bases each). The CDR3 is 14 amino acids. The V gene's germline CDR1 is SGHTA and CDR2 FQGTGA. V was clipped by 5 bases and J by 2 bases, with 12 bases between them. In DNA, the CDR3 is TGTGCCAGCAGCGCCCCGGGACGGCAAGAGACCCAGTACTTC. It specifies CASSAPGRQETQYF.

The chain joins TRBV5-6 to TRBJ2-5, with D possibly TRBD2 on 7 matching bases. The CDR3 is 15 residues long. Germline loops: CDR1 SGHDT, CDR2 YYEEEE. Between the trimmed V and J ends, which lost 0 bases and 5 bases, there was a span of 14 bases. CDR3 nucleotide sequence: TGTGCCAGCAGCTTGGCCCTGGGAGGGGGGGAGACCCAGTACTTC. Encoded protein: CASSLALGGGETQYF.

The rearrangement joins TRBV11-2 to TRBJ1-1; no reliable D call. Per the germline V gene, CDR1 is SGHAT and CDR2 is FQNNGV. Trimming pared 0 bases from V and 0 bases from J, leaving 5 bases between. The CDR3 runs 14 residues. The DNA of the CDR3 is TGTGCCAGCAGCTTAGAACAGATGAACACTGAAGCTTTCTTT. Residues: CASSLEQMNTEAFF.

The chain combines TRBV5-1 with TRBJ2-3, with D perhaps TRBD1 (6 bases). Between the trimmed V and J ends, which lost 0 bases and 6 bases, there was a span of 14 bases. The CDR3 contains 15 residues. The V gene's germline CDR1 is SGHRS and CDR2 YFSETQ. This chain's CDR3 is CASSLGGPRTDTQYF. The CDR3 nucleotides read TGCGCCAGCAGCTTGGGGGGGCCTCGTACGGATACGCAGTATTTT.

The chain recombines TRBV10-3 with TRBJ2-2; D unclear. Germline V lookup: CDR1 ENHRY, CDR2 SYGVKD. This CDR3 has 16 amino acids. The V end was cut by 7 bases, the J end by 0 bases, with 15 bases between. CDR3 loop: CAITQPHGPNTGELFF. DNA of the CDR3: TGTGCCATCACACAACCACACGGACCGAACACCGGGGAGCTGTTTTTT.

Here the CDR3 DNA reads TGTGCCAGCAGTGACAGGGATCTTGAAAAACTGTTTTTT. It specifies CASSDRDLEKLFF. V is TRBV6-4 and J is TRBJ1-4; D not certain. Germline CDR1 is MRHNA and CDR2 is SNTAGT. This CDR3 contains 13 residues. Trimming pared 2 bases from V and 7 bases from J, leaving 8 bases between.

V and J are TRBV7-9 and TRBJ2-2; 8 bases match TRBD1. Losses at the gene ends were 1 base for V and 5 bases for J; bases not matched to a gene: 3. Germline V gene sequence: CDR1 SEHNR, CDR2 FQNEAQ (reference sequence). The CDR3 covers 15 residues. The CDR3 loop is CASSLGTGTTGELFF. The CDR3 coding sequence is TGTGCCAGCAGCTTAGGGACAGGGACGACCGGGGAGCTGTTTTTT. Full variable domain (outside the CDR3, taken from reference TRBV7-9 and TRBJ2-2): DTGVSQNPRHKITKRGQNVTFRCDPISEHNRLYWYRQTLGQGPEFLTYFQNEAQLEKSRLLSDRFSAERPKGSFSTLEIQRTEQGDSAMYLCASSLGTGTTGELFFGEGSRLTVL.

This clone has more than one count but fewer than ten. The V call is TRBV28, the J call TRBJ2-2, with TRBD2 identical over 13 bases. This CDR3 is built from 17 residues. The V and J ends lost 4 bases and 3 bases, in that order; junction bases with no gene match: 5. Germline V lookup: CDR1 MDHEN, CDR2 SYDVKM. DNA of the CDR3: TGTGCCAGCAGTTCCTCGGGACTAGCGGGGTACACCGGGGAGCTGTTTTTT. This translates into CASSSSGLAGYTGELFF.

This clone occurred a few times. The chain is built from TRBV2 and TRBJ2-5, with D perhaps matching TRBD2 (5 bases). Germline lookup yields CDR1 SNHLY and CDR2 FYNNEI. V was pared by 4 bases and J by 3 bases, with 9 bases between. The CDR3 is 13 residues long. CDR3 nucleotide sequence: TGTGCCAGCAGTGTACGGGAAGAAGAGACCCAGTACTTC. Its protein product is CASSVREEETQYF.

This clone occurred a few times. The chain couples TRBV12-5 to TRBJ1-2; the D is unclear. CDR3 length equals 14 residues. Germline CDR1 LGHNT, CDR2 FRNRAP. V was clipped by 5 bases and J by 0 bases, with 10 bases between them. The CDR3 DNA is TGTGCTAGTGGTGGGGTCGTTTCTAACTATGGCTACACCTTC. Amino acid sequence: CASGGVVSNYGYTF.

This clone appeared a few times. This chain joins TRBV10-3 and TRBJ2-5; D possibly corresponds to TRBD2 (6 bases). The CDR3 covers 13 residues. The V and J ends lost 6 bases and 3 bases respectively, with 11 bases between them. Germline V CDR1 and CDR2: ENHRY, SYGVKD. The chain's CDR3 is CAISGGQEETQYF. CDR3 bases: TGTGCCATCAGCGGGGGTCAGGAAGAGACCCAGTACTTC.

This clone was counted between two and nine times. The rearrangement uses TRBV19 and TRBJ1-2, with 8 bases aligning to TRBD1. Losses at the gene ends were 4 bases for V and 4 bases for J; bases not matched to a gene: 2. The CDR3 runs 13 residues. Germline lookup yields CDR1 LNHDA and CDR2 SQIVND (reference sequence). The CDR3: CASSTGGSYGYTF. DNA for the CDR3: TGTGCCAGTAGTACAGGGGGCTCCTATGGCTACACCTTC.

This clone showed up just once. The rearrangement joins TRBV5-8 to TRBJ1-1; TRBD1 matches 10 bases. Trimming at V came to 4 bases and at J to 9 bases, leaving 9 bases not matched to a gene. This CDR3 has 14 residues. CDR1 is SGHTS and CDR2 is YDEGEE in the germline V gene. CDR3 sequence: CASSISGTGEKAFF. The CDR3 bases are TGTGCCAGCAGCATATCCGGGACAGGGGAAAAAGCTTTCTTT.

This clone was picked up a small number of times. The chain couples TRBV19 to TRBJ2-1; 10 bases match TRBD2. Germline values: CDR1 LNHDA, CDR2 SQIVND (reference sequence). Trimming at V came to 3 bases and at J to 4 bases, leaving 6 bases not matched to a gene. The CDR3 runs 16 residues. CDR3 DNA: TGTGCCAGTAGTATGGGACTAGCGAGCGAATACAATGAGCAGTTCTTC. Residues: CASSMGLASEYNEQFF.

The chain joins TRBV2 to TRBJ2-5; perhaps D is TRBD1 or TRBD2 (6 bases each). The J call is in doubt because the DNA end fits TRBJ2-7 better. The CDR3 has 12 residues. Germline CDR1 reads SNHLY; CDR2 reads FYNNEI. Here the CDR3 reads CASREGAYEQYF. DNA for the CDR3: TGTGCCAGCAGGGAGGGGGCCTACGAGCAGTACTTC.

A few counts support this clone. V and J are TRBV6-6 and TRBJ1-1, with D tentatively TRBD1 (6 bases). Trimming took 6 bases from V and 1 from J, leaving 18 bases between them. Germline CDR1 MNHNY, CDR2 SVGAGI (reference sequence). This CDR3 is built from 16 residues. CDR3: CASRPLTGMENTEAFF. CDR3 sequence (DNA): TGTGCCAGCAGGCCCCTAACAGGGATGGAGAACACTGAAGCTTTCTTT.

The chain joins TRBV21-1 to TRBJ2-5; the table's D gene call, TRBD1, was not cross checked with the DNA. TRBV21-1 is an annotated pseudogene. The CDR3 totals 14 residues. The CDR3 here is CASSKGGHQETQYF. The DNA for the CDR3 is TGTGCCAGCAGCAAAGGAGGACATCAAGAGACCCAGTACTTC.

V gene TRBV11-3 combines with J gene TRBJ2-1; D gene uncertain. The CDR3 totals 13 residues. Germline assignment: CDR1 SGHNT and CDR2 YENEEA. V gave up 5 bases and J gave up 4 bases, with 9 bases separating them. The CDR3 sequence: CASSLGKYNEQFF. The CDR3 DNA follows: TGTGCCAGCAGCCTAGGGAAGTACAATGAGCAGTTCTTC.

The chain combines TRBV5-6 with TRBJ1-1, with 8 bases matching TRBD1. The CDR3 is 15 residues long. Germline assignment: CDR1 SGHDT and CDR2 YYEEEE. Unmatched junction bases numbered 9, after V lost 4 bases and J lost 4 bases. The DNA of the CDR3 is TGTGCCAGCAGCCCCCTGACAGGGGCTCCCACTGAAGCTTTCTTT. Protein sequence: CASSPLTGAPTEAFF.